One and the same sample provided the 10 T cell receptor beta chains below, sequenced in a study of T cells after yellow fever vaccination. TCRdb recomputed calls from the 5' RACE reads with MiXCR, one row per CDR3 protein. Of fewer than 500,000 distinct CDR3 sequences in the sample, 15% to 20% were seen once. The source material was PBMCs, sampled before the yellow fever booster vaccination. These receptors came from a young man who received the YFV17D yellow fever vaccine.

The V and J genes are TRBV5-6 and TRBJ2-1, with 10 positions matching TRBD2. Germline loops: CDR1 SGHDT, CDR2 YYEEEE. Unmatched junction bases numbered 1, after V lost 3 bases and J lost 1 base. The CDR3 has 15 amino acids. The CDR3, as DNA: TGTGCCAGCAGCTCACTAGCGGGGTCCTACAATGAGCAGTTCTTC. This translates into CASSSLAGSYNEQFF.

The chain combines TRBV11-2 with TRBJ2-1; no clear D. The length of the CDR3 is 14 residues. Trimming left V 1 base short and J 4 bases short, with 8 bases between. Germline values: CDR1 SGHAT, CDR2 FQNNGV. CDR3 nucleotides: TGTGCCAGCAGCTTAGGGAACGTGTACAATGAGCAGTTCTTC. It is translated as CASSLGNVYNEQFF. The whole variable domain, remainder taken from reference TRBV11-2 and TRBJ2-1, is EAGVAQSPRYKIIEKRQSVAFWCNPISGHATLYWYQQILGQGPKLLIQFQNNGVVDDSQLPKDRFSAERLKGVDSTLKIQPAKLEDSAVYLCASSLGNVYNEQFFGPGTRLTVL.

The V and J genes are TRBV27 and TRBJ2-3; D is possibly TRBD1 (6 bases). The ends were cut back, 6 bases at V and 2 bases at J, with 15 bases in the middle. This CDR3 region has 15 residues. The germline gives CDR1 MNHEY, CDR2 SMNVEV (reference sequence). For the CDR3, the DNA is TGTGCCAGCAGGAGTCTAGGGGGATCCACAGATACGCAGTATTTT. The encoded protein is CASRSLGGSTDTQYF.

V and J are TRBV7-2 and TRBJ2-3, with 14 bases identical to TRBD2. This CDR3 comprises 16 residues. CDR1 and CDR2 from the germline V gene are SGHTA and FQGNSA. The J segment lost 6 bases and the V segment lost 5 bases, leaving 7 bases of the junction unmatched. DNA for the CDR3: TGTGCCAGCAGCCCGTCCGGGACTAGCGGGGGTGATACGCAGTATTTT. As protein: CASSPSGTSGGDTQYF.

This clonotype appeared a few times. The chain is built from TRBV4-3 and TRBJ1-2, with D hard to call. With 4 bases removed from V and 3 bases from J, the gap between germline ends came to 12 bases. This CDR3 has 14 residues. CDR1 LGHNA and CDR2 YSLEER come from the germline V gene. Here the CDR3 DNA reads TGCGCCAGCAGCCCGGGCGGTTTCGACTATGGCTACACCTTC. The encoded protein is CASSPGGFDYGYTF.

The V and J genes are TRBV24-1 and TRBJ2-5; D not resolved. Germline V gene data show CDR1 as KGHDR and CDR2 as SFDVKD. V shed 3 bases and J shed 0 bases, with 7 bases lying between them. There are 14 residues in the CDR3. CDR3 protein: CATSDIYYQETQYF. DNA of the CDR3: TGTGCCACCAGTGATATTTACTACCAAGAGACCCAGTACTTC.

In DNA form, the CDR3 reads TGTGCATGGCGCGAGGGGGTTATCTATGGCTACACCTTC. Its translation is CAWREGVIYGYTF. The genes are TRBV30 and TRBJ1-2; tentatively, D is TRBD1 (6 bases). Germline CDR1 and CDR2: GTSNPN and SVGIG (reference sequence). There are 13 residues in the CDR3.

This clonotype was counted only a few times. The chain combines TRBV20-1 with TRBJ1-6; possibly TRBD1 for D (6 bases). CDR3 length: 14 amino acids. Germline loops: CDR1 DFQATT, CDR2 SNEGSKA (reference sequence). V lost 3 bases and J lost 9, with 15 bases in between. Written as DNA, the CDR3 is TGCAGTGCTAGTGAGACAGGATTTACTTCACCCCTCCACTTT. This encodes CSASETGFTSPLHF.

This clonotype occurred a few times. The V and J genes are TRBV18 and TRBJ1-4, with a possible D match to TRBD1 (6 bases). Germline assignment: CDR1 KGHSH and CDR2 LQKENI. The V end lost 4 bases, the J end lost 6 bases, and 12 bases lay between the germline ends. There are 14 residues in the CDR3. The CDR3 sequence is CASSLDRKDEKLFF. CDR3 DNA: TGTGCCAGCTCACTCGACAGGAAAGATGAAAAACTGTTTTTT. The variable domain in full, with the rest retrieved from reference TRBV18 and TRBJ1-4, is NAGVMQNPRHLVRRRGQEARLRCSPMKGHSHVYWYRQLPEEGLKFMVYLQKENIIDESGMPKERFSAEFPKEGPSILRIQQVVRGDSAAYFCASSLDRKDEKLFFGSGTQLSVL.

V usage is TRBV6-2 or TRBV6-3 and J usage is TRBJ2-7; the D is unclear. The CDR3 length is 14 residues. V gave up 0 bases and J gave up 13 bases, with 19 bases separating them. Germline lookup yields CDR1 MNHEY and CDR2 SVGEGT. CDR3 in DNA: TGTGCCAGCAGTTACTCGTTAAACCCCGAACGGCCTTACGTC. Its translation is CASSYSLNPERPYV.